This T cell receptor beta chain was observed in a study of T cell changes during pregnancy in multiple sclerosis. Looked up from germline, CDR1 is MGHDK and CDR2 is SYGVNS. The CDR3 sequence is 15 residues long. Losses at the gene ends were 8 bases for V and 2 bases for J; bases not matched to a gene: 5. Sequencing was performed with immunoSEQ multiplex PCR; in TCRdb, only in-frame clones are kept and a portion is missing. The sample includes about 67,000 clones, 92% of them seen just once. The sequence derives from a female donor with multiple sclerosis, enrolled in a pregnancy study. This rearrangement joins TRBV25-1 to TRBJ2-7; 14 bases agree with TRBD2. The starting material was peripheral blood, obtained after pregnancy. The CDR3 reads CASSGTSGSPYEQYF. Written as DNA, the CDR3 is TGTGCCAGCTCCGGGACTAGCGGGAGTCCCTACGAGCAGTACTTC.